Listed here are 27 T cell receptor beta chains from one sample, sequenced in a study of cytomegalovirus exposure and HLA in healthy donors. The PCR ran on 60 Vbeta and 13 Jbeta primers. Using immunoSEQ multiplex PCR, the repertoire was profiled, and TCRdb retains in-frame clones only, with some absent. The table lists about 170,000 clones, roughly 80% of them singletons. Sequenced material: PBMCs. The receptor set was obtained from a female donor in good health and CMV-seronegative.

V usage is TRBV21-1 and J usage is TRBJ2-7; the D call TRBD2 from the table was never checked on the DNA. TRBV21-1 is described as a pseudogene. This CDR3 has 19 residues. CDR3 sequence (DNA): TGTGCCTATAACTCGTGGGCCAGCAGCAGCAAGGGGGGGTCCTACGAGCAGTACTTC. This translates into CAYNSWASSSKGGSYEQYF.

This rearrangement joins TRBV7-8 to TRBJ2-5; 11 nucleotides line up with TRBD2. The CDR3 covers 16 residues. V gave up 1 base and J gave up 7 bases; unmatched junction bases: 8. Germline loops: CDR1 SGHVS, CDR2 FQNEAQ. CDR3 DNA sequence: TGTGCCAGCAGCTTAGTGACTAGCGGGACCCAGGGGACCCAGTACTTC. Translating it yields CASSLVTSGTQGTQYF.

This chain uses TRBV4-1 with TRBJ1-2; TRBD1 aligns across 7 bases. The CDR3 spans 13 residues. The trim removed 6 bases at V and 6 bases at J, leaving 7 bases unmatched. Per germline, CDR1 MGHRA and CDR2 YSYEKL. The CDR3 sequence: CASRPQGGDGYTF. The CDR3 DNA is TGCGCCAGCAGACCCCAGGGGGGCGATGGCTACACCTTC.

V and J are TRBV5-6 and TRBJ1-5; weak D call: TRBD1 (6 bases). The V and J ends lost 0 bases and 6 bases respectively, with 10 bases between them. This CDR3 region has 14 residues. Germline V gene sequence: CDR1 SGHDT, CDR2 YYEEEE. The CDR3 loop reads CASSLGDTGQPQHF. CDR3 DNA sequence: TGTGCCAGCAGCTTGGGGGACACCGGTCAGCCCCAGCATTTT.

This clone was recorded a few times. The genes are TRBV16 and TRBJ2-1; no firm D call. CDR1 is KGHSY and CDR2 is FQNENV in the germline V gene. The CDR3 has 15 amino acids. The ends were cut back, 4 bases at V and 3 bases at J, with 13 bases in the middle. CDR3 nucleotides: TGTGCCAGCAGCCCTCCAGGTTACGGCTACAATGAGCAGTTCTTC. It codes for CASSPPGYGYNEQFF.

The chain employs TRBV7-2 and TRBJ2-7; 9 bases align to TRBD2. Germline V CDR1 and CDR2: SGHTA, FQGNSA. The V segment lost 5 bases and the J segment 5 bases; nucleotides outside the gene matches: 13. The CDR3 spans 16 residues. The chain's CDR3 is CASSPPAGTSTNEQYF. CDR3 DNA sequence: TGTGCCAGCAGCCCCCCGGCCGGGACTAGCACCAACGAGCAGTACTTC.

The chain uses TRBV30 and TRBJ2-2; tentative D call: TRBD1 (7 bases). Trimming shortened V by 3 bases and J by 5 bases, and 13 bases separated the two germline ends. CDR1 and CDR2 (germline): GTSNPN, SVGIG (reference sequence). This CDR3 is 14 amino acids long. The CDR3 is CAWSPQGRTGELFF. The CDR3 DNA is TGTGCCTGGAGCCCACAGGGGAGGACCGGGGAGCTGTTTTTT.

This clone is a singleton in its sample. The CDR3 DNA is TGTGCCTGGCGGGGACAGACGAACACTGAAGCTTTCTTT. It yields the protein CAWRGQTNTEAFF. V is TRBV30 and J is TRBJ1-1, with 7 bases that match TRBD1. Losses at the gene ends were 5 bases for V and 1 base for J; bases not matched to a gene: 4. The CDR3 totals 13 residues. The germline V gene has CDR1 GTSNPN and CDR2 SVGIG (reference sequence).

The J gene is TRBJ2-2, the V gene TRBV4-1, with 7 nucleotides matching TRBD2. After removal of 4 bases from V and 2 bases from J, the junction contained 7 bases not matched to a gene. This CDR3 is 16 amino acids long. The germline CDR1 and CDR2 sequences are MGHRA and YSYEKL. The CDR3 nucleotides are TGCGCCAGCAGCCCCCGGGCAGCGGGAAACACCGGGGAGCTGTTTTTT. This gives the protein CASSPRAAGNTGELFF.

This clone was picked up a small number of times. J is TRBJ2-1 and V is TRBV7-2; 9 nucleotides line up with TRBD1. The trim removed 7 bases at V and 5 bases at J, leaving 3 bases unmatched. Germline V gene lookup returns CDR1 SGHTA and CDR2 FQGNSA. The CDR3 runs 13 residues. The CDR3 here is CASKGTGHNEQFF. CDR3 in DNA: TGTGCCAGCAAGGGGACAGGGCACAATGAGCAGTTCTTC.

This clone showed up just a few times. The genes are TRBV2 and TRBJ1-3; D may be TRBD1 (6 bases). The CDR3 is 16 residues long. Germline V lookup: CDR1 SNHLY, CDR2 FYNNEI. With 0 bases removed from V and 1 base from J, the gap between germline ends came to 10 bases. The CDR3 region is CASSEAAGASGNTIYF. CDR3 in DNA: TGTGCCAGCAGTGAAGCGGCGGGGGCTTCTGGAAACACCATATATTTT.

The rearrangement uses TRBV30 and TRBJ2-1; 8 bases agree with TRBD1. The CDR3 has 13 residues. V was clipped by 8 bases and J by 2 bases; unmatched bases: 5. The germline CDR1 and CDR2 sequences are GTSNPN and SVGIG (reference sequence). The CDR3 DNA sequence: TGTGCCGCGGACAGGGCTCCCTACAATGAGCAGTTCTTC. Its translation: CAADRAPYNEQFF. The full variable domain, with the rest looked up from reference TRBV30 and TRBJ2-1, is SQTIHQWPATLVQPVGSPLSLECTVEGTSNPNLYWYRQAAGRGLQLLFYSVGIGQISSEVPQNLSASRPQDRQFILSSKKLLLSDSGFYLCAADRAPYNEQFFGPGTRLTVL.

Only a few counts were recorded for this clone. The CDR3 here is CASSQGRVGRNTEAFF. The CDR3 coding sequence is TGCGCCAGCAGCCAAGGACGTGTAGGGAGGAACACTGAAGCTTTCTTT. The rearrangement uses TRBV4-1 and TRBJ1-1; D unclear. Germline CDR1 MGHRA, CDR2 YSYEKL. Trimming shortened V by 1 base and J by 1 base, and 13 bases separated the two germline ends. CDR3 length: 16 amino acids.

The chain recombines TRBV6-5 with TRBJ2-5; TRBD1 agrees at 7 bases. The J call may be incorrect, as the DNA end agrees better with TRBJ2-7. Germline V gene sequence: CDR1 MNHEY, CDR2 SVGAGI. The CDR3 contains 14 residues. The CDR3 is CASSPDGTDYEQYF. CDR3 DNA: TGTGCCAGCAGTCCCGACGGGACAGACTACGAGCAGTACTTC.

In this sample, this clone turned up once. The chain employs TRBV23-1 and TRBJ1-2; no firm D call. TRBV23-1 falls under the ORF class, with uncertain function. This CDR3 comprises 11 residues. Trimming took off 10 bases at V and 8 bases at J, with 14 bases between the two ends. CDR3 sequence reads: CATKYRRGYTF. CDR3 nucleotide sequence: TGCGCCACCAAATACCGCAGGGGCTACACCTTC.

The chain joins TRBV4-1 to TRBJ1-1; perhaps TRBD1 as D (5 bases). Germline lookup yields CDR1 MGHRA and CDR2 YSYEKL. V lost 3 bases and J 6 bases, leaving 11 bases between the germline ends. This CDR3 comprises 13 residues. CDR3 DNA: TGCGCCAGCAGCCACCTTGGGGCTCCTGAAGCTTTCTTT. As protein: CASSHLGAPEAFF.

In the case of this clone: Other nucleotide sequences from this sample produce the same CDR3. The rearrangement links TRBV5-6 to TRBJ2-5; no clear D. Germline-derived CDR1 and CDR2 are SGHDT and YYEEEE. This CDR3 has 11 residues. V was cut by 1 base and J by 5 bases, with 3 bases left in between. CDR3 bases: TGTGCCAGCAGCTTGCGGGAGACCCAGTACTTC. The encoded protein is CASSLRETQYF.

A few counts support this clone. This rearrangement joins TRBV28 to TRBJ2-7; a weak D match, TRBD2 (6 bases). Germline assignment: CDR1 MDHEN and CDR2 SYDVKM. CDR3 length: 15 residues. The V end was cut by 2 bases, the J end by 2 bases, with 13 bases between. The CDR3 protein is CASSLSAGGAYEQYF. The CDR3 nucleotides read TGTGCCAGCAGTTTAAGCGCAGGCGGGGCCTACGAGCAGTACTTC.

The CDR3 sequence is CASSLSTGQGEAFF. CDR3 in DNA: TGCGCCAGCAGCCTCTCTACAGGACAGGGTGAAGCTTTCTTT. The chain has TRBV10-1 and TRBJ1-1; 8 bases fit TRBD1. From germline, CDR1 is WNHNN and CDR2 SYGVQD (reference sequence). With 6 bases clipped from V and 7 bases from J, the junction kept 10 bases outside the gene matches. This CDR3 comprises 14 residues.

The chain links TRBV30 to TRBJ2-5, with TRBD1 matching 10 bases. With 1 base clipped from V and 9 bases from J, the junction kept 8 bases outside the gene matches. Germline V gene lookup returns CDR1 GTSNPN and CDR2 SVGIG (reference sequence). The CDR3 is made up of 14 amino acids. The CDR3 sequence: CAWSGGQGKVSQYF. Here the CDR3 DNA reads TGTGCCTGGAGTGGGGGACAGGGGAAGGTGTCCCAGTACTTC. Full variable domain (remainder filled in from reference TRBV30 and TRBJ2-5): SQTIHQWPATLVQPVGSPLSLECTVEGTSNPNLYWYRQAAGRGLQLLFYSVGIGQISSEVPQNLSASRPQDRQFILSSKKLLLSDSGFYLCAWSGGQGKVSQYFGPGTRLLVL.

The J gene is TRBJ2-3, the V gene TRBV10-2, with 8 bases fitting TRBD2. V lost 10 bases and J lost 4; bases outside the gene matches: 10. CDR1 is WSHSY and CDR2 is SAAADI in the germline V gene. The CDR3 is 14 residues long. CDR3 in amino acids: CAIGTSGAPDTQYF. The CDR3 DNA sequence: TGCGCCATCGGGACTAGTGGGGCACCAGATACGCAGTATTTT.

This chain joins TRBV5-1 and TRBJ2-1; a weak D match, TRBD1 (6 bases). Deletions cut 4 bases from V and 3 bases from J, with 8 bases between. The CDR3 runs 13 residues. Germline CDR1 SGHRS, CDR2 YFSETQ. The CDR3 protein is CASSETGYNEQFF. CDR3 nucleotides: TGCGCCAGCAGCGAGACAGGCTACAATGAGCAGTTCTTC. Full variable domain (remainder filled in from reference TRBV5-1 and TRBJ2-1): KAGVTQTPRYLIKTRGQQVTLSCSPISGHRSVSWYQQTPGQGLQFLFEYFSETQRNKGNFPGRFSGRQFSNSRSEMNVSTLELGDSALYLCASSETGYNEQFFGPGTRLTVL.

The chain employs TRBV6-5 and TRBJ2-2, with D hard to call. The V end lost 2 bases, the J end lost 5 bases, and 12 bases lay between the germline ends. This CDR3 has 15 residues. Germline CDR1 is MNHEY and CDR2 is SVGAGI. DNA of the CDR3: TGTGCCAGCAGTTACCGCCCCGACTGGACCGGGGAGCTGTTTTTT. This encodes CASSYRPDWTGELFF.

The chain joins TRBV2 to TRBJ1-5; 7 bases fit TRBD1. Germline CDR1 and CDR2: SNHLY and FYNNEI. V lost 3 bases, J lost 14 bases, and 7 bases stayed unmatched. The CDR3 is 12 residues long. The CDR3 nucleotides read TGTGCCAGCAGTGAGGACAGGCCCATAAAGCATTTT. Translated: CASSEDRPIKHF.

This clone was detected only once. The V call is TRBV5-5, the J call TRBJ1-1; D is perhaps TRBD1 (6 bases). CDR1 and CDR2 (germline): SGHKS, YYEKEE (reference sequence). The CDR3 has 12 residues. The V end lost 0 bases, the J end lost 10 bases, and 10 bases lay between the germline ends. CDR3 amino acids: CASSLGGPGAFF. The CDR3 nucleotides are TGTGCCAGCAGCTTGGGGGGGCCAGGAGCTTTCTTT.

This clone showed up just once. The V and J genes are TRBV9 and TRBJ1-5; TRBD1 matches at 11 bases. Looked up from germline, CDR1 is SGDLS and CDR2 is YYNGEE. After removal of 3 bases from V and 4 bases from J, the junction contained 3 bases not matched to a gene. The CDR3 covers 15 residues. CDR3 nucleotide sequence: TGTGCCAGCAGCGGGGGGACAGGGGGAAATCAGCCCCAGCATTTT. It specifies CASSGGTGGNQPQHF.

The CDR3: CAWTRDSYEQYF. CDR3 nucleotides: TGTGCCTGGACCCGGGACTCCTACGAGCAGTACTTC. The chain joins TRBV30 to TRBJ2-7, with D tentatively TRBD2 (5 bases). The CDR3 is 12 amino acids. Trimming removed 4 bases from V and 0 bases from J, with 7 bases in between. Per the germline V gene, CDR1 is GTSNPN and CDR2 is SVGIG (reference sequence).